This T cell receptor (beta chain) is from a study of T-cell reconstitution after alpha-beta-depleted transplantation in children. The sample holds many counts of this clonotype. CDR1 and CDR2 (germline): MDHEN, SYDVKM. The CDR3 extends over 15 amino acids. V shed 4 bases and J shed 7 bases, with 18 bases lying between them. TCRbeta library construction was performed incorporating unique molecular identifiers. From the PCR reads, TCRdb called clonotypes with MiXCR, one entry per CDR3 protein. The data show 190,000 or so distinct CDR3 sequences, with 6% to 7% seen just once and 3% to 3.5% held by the top ten.

The source material was PBMCs from the stem cell graft donor, sampled from the stem cell graft. The clonotype originates from a human donor who donated a stem cell graft to a child with Wiskott-Aldrich syndrome. V usage is TRBV28 and J usage is TRBJ2-3; D may correspond to TRBD1 or TRBD2 (5 bases each). The CDR3, as DNA: TGTGCCAGCAGTTCGGTCGGGACGGAGGCACATACGCAGTATTTT. This gives the protein CASSSVGTEAHTQYF.